This T cell receptor (beta chain) emerged from a study of T cell changes during pregnancy in multiple sclerosis. Here immunoSEQ multiplex PCR was the method, and the copy in TCRdb shows in-frame clones only, minus some. Of tens of thousands of clones listed, about nine tenths are singletons. This clonotype was obtained from a female donor with multiple sclerosis, enrolled in a pregnancy study. This material consisted of CD4+ T cells from peripheral blood mononuclear cells, taken in the second trimester of pregnancy.

The CDR3 DNA reads as TGCAGCGTCGCCGATGACAGAAACAATGAGCAGTTCTTC. Protein product: CSVADDRNNEQFF. This chain joins TRBV29-1 and TRBJ2-1; weak D call: TRBD1 (5 bases). Germline V lookup: CDR1 SQVTM, CDR2 ANQGSEA. The CDR3 length is 13 residues. V lost 6 bases, J lost 5 bases, and 14 bases lay in between.